This T cell receptor (beta chain) derives from a study of cytomegalovirus exposure and HLA in healthy donors. Study overall: In an earlier analysis, 95 million to 140 million unique TCR beta sequences were found from about 180 million T cells.

General observations from the study: As immune exposure information, only CMV serostatus was available. Reportedly, TCR beta sequences accurately predicted HLA-A and HLA-B alleles in most subjects. Later analysis identified 16,000 or so TCR beta sequences associated with HLA alleles, using a false discovery rate threshold of 0.05.

With respect to this clone: The antigen remains undetermined.

Germline CDR1 is GTSNPN and CDR2 is SVGIG (reference sequence). The CDR3 runs 13 residues. Germline trimming cut 4 bases from V and 7 bases from J; bases unmatched to any gene: 8. Both 60 Vbeta primers and 13 Jbeta primers went into the PCR. Profiling relied on immunoSEQ multiplex PCR, and the TCRdb table lists in-frame clones only, not all of them. The sample carries over 150,000 clones, about 69% recorded once. The TCR originated in a male donor in good health and CMV-seronegative. The rearrangement joins TRBV30 to TRBJ2-3; TRBD1 agrees at 7 bases. The sample consisted of PBMCs. The DNA for the CDR3 is TGTGCCTGGACCACCCTACAGGGGAATACGCAGTATTTT. This translates into CAWTTLQGNTQYF.